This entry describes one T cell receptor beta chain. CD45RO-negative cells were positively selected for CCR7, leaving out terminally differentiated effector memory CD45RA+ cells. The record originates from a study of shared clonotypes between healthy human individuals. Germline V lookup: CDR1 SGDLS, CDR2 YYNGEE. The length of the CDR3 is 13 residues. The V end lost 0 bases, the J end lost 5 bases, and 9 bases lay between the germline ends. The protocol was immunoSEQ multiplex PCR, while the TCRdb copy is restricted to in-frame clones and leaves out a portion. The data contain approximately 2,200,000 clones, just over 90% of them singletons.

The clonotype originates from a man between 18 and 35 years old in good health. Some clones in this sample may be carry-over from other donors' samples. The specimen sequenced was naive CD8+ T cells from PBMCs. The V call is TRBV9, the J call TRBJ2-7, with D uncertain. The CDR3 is CASSVDLAHEQYF. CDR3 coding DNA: TGTGCCAGCAGCGTAGACCTGGCCCACGAGCAGTACTTC.